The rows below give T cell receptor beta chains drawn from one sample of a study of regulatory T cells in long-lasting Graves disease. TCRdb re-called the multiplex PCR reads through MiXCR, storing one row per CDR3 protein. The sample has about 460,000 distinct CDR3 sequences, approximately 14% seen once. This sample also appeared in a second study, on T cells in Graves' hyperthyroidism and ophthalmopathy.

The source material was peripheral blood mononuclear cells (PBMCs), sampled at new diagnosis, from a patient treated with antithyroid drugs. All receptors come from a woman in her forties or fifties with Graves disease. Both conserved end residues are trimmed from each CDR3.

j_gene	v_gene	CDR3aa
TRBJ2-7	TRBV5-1	ASSVLSDTTYEQY
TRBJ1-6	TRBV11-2	ASSLVGQRPSYNSPLH
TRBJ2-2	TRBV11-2	ATRTETSWTGELF
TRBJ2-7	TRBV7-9	ASSISGSGSYEQY
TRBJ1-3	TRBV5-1	ASSLGPERSGNTIY
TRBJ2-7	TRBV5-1	ASSLVSPRGEQY
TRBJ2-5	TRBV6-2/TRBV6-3	ASSRSGQSLETQY
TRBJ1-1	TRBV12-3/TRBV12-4	ASSPTQTWNTEAF
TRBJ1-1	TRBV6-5	ASSYPKGESNTEAF
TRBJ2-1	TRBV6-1	ASTHTSARYNEQF
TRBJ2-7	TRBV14	ASSQDLGYEQY
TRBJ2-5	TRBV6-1	ASSTRTGPETQY
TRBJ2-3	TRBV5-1	ASSLIRDGHTDTQY
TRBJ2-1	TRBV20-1	SALAGGPEQF
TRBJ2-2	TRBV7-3	ASSLIGTGELF
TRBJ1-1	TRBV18	ASSPERDGEAF
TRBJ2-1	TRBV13	ASSSPGTSSYNEQF
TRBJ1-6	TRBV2	ASWGRPGSYNSPLH
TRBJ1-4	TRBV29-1	SVLGQGGEKLF
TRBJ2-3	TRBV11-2	ASSLPSGPMADTQY
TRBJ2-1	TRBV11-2	ASRTSPYNEQF
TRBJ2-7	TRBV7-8	ASSLGLLNYEQY
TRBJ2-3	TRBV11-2	ASSFGQGEADTQY
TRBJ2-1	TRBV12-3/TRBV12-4	ASSPGLAGGPGEQF
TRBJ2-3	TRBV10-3	AISAGQGSTDTQY
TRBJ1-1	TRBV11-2	ASSLQLWDRGPRNTEAF
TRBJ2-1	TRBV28	ASRKSGSRGNEQF
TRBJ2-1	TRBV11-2	ASGGASYNEQF
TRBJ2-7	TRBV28	ASLGVPYEQY
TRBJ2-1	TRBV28	ASKSPRGTSYNEQF
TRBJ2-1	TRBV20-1	SALPLAGSSYNEQF
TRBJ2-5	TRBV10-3	AIKEQGQETQY
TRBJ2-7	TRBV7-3	ASSLKLAGGPYHDYEQY
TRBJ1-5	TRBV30	AWNTGVGNQPQH
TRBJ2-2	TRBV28	ASSFQGARRELF
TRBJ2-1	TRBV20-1	SAPRGEVIGNEQF
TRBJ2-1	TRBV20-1	SALAGAHNEQF
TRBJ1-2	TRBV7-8	ASSGGVDHYGYT
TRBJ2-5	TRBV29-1	SVEDLFLDRGPETQY
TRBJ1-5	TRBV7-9	ASGTGTGPLRSNQPQH
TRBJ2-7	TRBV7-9	ASSYDPNSSSYEQY
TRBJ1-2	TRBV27	ASSFQGANYGYT
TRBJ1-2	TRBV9	ASTNRGALGGYT
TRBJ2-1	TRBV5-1	ASSLLASGRINEQF
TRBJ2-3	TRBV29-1	SVQTDTQY
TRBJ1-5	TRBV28	ASSLPASGFQPQH
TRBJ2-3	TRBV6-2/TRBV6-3	ASSYSGSLSLIQY
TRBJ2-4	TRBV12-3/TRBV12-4	ASSFGPKNIQY
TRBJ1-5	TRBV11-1	ASSPRTGWGNQPQH
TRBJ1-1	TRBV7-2	AISLNRDRVIEAF
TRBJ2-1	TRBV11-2	ASSPVMGTNSYNEQF